The 3 T cell receptor beta chains in this list originate from one sample, sequenced in a study of T-cell memory formation after mild COVID-19. From the 5' RACE reads, TCRdb called clonotypes with MiXCR, one entry per CDR3 protein. The sample includes roughly 450,000 distinct CDR3 sequences, 18% of them seen just once. Sequencing used PBMCs or a T cell subset sorted from them (not recorded which). Receptors originate from an adult woman who had mild COVID-19 (a few samples of this study predate the infection). Cell type and time point are not known.

This clonotype was counted between two and nine times. CDR3 residues: CASSLSTGQGGYTF. For the CDR3, the DNA is TGTGCCAGCAGTTTGTCGACAGGGCAAGGGGGCTACACCTTC. This chain joins TRBV27 and TRBJ1-2; TRBD1 aligns across 7 bases. CDR3 size: 14 residues. V was pared by 3 bases and J by 8 bases, with 9 bases of the junction left unmatched. Germline V gene sequence: CDR1 MNHEY, CDR2 SMNVEV (reference sequence).

The CDR3 spells CASSPRDRGNEKLFF. In DNA, the CDR3 is TGTGCCAGCAGCCCCCGGGACAGGGGTAATGAAAAACTGTTTTTT. The chain combines TRBV7-8 with TRBJ1-4; TRBD1 matches at 10 bases. Germline CDR1 SGHVS, CDR2 FQNEAQ. The V segment lost 5 bases and the J segment 4 bases; nucleotides outside the gene matches: 4. There are 15 residues in the CDR3. The whole variable domain, filled in from reference TRBV7-8 and TRBJ1-4, reads GAGVSQSPRYKVAKRGQDVALRCDPISGHVSLFWYQQALGQGPEFLTYFQNEAQLDKSGLPSDRFFAERPEGSVSTLKIQRTQQEDSAVYLCASSPRDRGNEKLFFGSGTQLSVL.

This clonotype was counted a few times. The chain is built from TRBV7-2 and TRBJ2-2; 10 nucleotides align to TRBD2. Trimming at V came to 5 bases and at J to 7 bases, leaving 10 bases not matched to a gene. From germline, CDR1 is SGHTA and CDR2 FQGNSA. The CDR3 is made up of 16 amino acids. CDR3 sequence (DNA): TGTGCCAGCAGCGCCTCACCTAGCGGGAGAGGCGGGGAGCTGTTTTTT. Its translation is CASSASPSGRGGELFF. Full variable domain (rest looked up from reference TRBV7-2 and TRBJ2-2): GAGVSQSPSNKVTEKGKDVELRCDPISGHTALYWYRQSLGQGLEFLIYFQGNSAPDKSGLPSDRFSAERTGGSVSTLTIQRTQQEDSAVYLCASSASPSGRGGELFFGEGSRLTVL.